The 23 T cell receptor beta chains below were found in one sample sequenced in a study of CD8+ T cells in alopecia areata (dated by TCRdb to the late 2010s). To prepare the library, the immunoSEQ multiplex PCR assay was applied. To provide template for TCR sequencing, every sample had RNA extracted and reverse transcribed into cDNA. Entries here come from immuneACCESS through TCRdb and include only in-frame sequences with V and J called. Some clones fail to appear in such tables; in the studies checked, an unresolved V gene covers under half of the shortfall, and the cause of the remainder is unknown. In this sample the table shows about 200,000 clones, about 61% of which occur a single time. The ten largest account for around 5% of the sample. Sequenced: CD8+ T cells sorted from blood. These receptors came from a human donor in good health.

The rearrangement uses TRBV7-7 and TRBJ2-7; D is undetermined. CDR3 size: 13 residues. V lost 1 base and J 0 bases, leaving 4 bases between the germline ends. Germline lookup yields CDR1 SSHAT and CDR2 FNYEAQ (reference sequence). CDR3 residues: CASSLGPSYEQYF. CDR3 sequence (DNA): TGTGCCAGCAGCTTAGGACCCTCCTACGAGCAGTACTTC.

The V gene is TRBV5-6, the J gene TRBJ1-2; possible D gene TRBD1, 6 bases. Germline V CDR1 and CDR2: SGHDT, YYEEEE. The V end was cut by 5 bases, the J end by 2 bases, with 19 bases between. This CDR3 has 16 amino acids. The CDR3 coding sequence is TGTGCCAGCAGGGCGCCCCGGGACACGGGGAACTATGGCTACACCTTC. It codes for CASRAPRDTGNYGYTF.

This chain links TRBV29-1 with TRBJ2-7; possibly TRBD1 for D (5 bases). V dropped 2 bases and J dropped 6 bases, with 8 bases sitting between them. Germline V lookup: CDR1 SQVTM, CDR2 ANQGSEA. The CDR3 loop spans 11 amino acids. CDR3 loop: CSVEQGLEQYF. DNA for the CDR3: TGCAGCGTTGAACAGGGCCTCGAGCAGTACTTC.

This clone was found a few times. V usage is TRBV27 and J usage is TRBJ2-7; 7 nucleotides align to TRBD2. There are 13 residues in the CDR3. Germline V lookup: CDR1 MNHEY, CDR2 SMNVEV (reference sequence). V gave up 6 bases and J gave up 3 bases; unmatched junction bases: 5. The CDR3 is CASRPGLLYEQYF. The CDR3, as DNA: TGTGCCAGCAGGCCGGGACTACTCTACGAGCAGTACTTC.

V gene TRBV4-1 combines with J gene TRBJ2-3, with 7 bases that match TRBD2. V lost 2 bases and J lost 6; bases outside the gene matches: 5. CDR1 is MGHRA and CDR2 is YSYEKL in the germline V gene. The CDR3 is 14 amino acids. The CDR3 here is CASSQTTSRDTQYF. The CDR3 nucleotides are TGCGCCAGCAGCCAAACGACTAGCCGGGATACGCAGTATTTT.

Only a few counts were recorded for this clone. The CDR3 sequence: CASSFRLAGIQETQYF. The CDR3 DNA reads TGCGCCAGCAGCTTCCGACTAGCGGGGATACAAGAGACCCAGTACTTC. The chain employs TRBV5-1 and TRBJ2-5; 11 bases fit TRBD2. CDR1 and CDR2 (germline): SGHRS, YFSETQ. Trimming removed 2 bases from V and 2 bases from J; junction bases left unmatched: 5. There are 16 residues in the CDR3.

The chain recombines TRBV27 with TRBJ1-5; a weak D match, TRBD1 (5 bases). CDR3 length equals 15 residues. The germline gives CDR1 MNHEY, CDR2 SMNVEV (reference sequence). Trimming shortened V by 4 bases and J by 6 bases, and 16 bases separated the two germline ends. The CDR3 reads CASSSKGSGTQPQHF. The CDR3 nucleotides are TGTGCCAGCAGTTCCAAGGGGTCAGGGACTCAGCCCCAGCATTTT.

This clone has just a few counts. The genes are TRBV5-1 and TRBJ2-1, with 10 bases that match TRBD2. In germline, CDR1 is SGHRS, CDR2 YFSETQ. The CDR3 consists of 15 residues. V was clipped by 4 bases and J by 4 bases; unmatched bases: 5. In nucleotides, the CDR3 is TGCGCCAGCAGCCCGTCTAGCGGGGGATACAATGAGCAGTTCTTC. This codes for CASSPSSGGYNEQFF.

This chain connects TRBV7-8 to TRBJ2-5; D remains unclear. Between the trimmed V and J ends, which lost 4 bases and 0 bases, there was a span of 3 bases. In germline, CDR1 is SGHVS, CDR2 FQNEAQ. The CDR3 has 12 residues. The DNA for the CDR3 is TGTGCCAGCAGCTATAACCAAGAGACCCAGTACTTC. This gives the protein CASSYNQETQYF. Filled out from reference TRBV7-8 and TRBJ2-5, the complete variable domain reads GAGVSQSPRYKVAKRGQDVALRCDPISGHVSLFWYQQALGQGPEFLTYFQNEAQLDKSGLPSDRFFAERPEGSVSTLKIQRTQQEDSAVYLCASSYNQETQYFGPGTRLLVL.

The CDR3 region has the DNA TGTGCCAGCAGTGTGGGTCCTGGAAACACCATATATTTT. Amino acid sequence: CASSVGPGNTIYF. This chain uses TRBV2 with TRBJ1-3; D gene unclear. Looked up from germline, CDR1 is SNHLY and CDR2 is FYNNEI. The CDR3 is made up of 13 amino acids. Trimming stripped 4 bases from V and 2 bases from J, with 6 bases between.

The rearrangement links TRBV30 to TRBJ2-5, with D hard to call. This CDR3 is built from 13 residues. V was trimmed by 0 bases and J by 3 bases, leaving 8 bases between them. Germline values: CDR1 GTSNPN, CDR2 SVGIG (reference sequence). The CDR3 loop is CAWSVVRKETQYF. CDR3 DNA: TGTGCCTGGAGTGTGGTTCGGAAAGAGACCCAGTACTTC. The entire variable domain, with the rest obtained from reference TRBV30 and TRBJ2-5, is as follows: SQTIHQWPATLVQPVGSPLSLECTVEGTSNPNLYWYRQAAGRGLQLLFYSVGIGQISSEVPQNLSASRPQDRQFILSSKKLLLSDSGFYLCAWSVVRKETQYFGPGTRLLVL.

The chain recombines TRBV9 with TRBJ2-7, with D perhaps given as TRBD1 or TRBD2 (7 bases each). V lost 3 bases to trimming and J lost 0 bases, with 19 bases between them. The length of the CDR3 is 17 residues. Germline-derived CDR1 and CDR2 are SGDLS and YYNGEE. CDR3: CASSDPGGDRNSYEQYF. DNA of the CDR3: TGTGCCAGCAGCGACCCAGGGGGGGACAGAAACTCCTACGAGCAGTACTTC. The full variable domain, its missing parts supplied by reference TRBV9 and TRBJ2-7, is DSGVTQTPKHLITATGQRVTLRCSPRSGDLSVYWYQQSLDQGLQFLIQYYNGEERAKGNILERFSAQQFPDLHSELNLSSLELGDSALYFCASSDPGGDRNSYEQYFGPGTRLTVT.

The CDR3: CASSLEGGRTGELFF. CDR3 in DNA: TGTGCCAGCAGTCTTGAGGGGGGGCGGACCGGGGAGCTGTTTTTT. The rearrangement links TRBV6-5 to TRBJ2-2; tentatively, D is TRBD2 (7 bases). V was pared by 5 bases and J by 5 bases, with 15 bases between. Germline loops: CDR1 MNHEY, CDR2 SVGAGI. CDR3 length equals 15 residues.

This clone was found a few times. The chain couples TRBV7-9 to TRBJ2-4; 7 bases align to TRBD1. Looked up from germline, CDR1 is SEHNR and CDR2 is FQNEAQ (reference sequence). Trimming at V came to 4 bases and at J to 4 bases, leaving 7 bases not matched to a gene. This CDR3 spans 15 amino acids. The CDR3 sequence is CASSSRDRTKNIQYF. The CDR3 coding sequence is TGTGCCAGCAGCTCCCGGGACAGAACTAAAAACATTCAGTACTTC.

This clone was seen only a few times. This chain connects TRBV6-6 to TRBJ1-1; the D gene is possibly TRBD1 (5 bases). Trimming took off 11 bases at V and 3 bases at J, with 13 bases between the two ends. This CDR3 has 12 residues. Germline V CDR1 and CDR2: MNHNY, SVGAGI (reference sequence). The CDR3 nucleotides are TGTGCCGAGGGGACTGGGCACACTGAAGCTTTCTTT. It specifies CAEGTGHTEAFF.

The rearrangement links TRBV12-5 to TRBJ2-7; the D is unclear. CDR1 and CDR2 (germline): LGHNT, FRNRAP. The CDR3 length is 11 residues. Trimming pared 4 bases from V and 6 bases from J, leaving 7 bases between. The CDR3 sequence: CASGSLGEQYF. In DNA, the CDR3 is TGTGCTAGTGGTTCGTTAGGCGAGCAGTACTTC.

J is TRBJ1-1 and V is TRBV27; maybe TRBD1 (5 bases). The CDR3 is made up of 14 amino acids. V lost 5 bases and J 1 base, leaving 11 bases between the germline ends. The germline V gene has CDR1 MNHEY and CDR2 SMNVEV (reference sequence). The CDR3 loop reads CASSPRVGNTEAFF. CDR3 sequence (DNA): TGTGCCAGCAGTCCCAGGGTGGGGAACACTGAAGCTTTCTTT.

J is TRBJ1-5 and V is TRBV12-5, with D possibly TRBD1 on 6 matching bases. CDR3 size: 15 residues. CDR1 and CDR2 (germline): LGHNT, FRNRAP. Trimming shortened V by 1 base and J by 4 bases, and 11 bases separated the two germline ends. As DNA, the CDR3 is TGTGCTAGTGGTTTGGAGCAGGGGCGGAATCAGCCCCAGCATTTT. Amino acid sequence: CASGLEQGRNQPQHF.

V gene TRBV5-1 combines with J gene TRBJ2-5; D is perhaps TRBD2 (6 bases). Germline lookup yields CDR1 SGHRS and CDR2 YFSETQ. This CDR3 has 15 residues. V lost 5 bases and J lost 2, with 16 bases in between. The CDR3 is CASSEGGASQETQYF. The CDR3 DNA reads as TGCGCCAGCAGTGAAGGAGGGGCCAGTCAAGAGACCCAGTACTTC.

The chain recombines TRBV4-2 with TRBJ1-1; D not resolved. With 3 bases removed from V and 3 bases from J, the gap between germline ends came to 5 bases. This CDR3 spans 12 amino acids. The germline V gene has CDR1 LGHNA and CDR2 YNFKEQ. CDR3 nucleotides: TGTGCCAGCAGCCATTCTTACACTGAAGCTTTCTTT. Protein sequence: CASSHSYTEAFF.

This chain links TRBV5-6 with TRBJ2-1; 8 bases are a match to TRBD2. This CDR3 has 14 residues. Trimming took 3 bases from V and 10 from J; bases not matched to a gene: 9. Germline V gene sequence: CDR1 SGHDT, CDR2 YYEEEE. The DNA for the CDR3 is TGTGCCAGCAGCTCCGGACTAGCAAGAGGAGAGCAGTTCTTC. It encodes CASSSGLARGEQFF.

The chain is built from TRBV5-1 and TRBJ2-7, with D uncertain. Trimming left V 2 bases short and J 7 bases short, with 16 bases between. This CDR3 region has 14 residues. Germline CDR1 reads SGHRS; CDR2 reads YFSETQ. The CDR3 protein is CASSFRAAGDEQYF. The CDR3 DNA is TGCGCCAGCAGCTTTAGGGCAGCTGGGGATGAGCAGTACTTC.

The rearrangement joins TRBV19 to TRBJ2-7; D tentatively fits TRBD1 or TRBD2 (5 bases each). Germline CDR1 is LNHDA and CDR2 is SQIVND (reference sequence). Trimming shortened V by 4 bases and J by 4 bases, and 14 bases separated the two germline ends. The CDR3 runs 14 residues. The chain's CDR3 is CASSTSLGVYEQYF. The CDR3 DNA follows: TGTGCCAGTAGTACATCACTAGGGGTTTACGAGCAGTACTTC.